This T cell receptor beta chain was observed in a study of T cells in tuberculosis. Sequencing of TCR-alpha and TCR-beta chains was unpaired. Measured with immunoSEQ multiplex PCR; TCRdb has only the in-frame clones, and not every one. The data show 70,000 to 95,000 clones, roughly 93% seen once. The CDR3 consists of 16 residues. With 4 bases clipped from V and 4 bases from J, the junction kept 6 bases outside the gene matches. Germline loops: CDR1 MNHEY, CDR2 SVGAGI. Sorting used thawed, overnight-rested PBMC stained with anti-CD3, a viability dye and GMM-loaded CD1B tetramer. CD1B tetramers were loaded with Rhodococcus equi-derived C32 glucose monomycolate.

The rearrangement links TRBV6-5 to TRBJ2-7; the match to TRBD2 covers 14 bases. The sample was CD1b-GMM tetramer-negative cells sorted from PBMCs. The clonotype was recovered from an adult woman with latent tuberculosis. CDR3 bases: TGTGCCAGCAGTTCGACTAGCGGGGGGGCTTTGTACGAGCAGTACTTC. This translates into CASSSTSGGALYEQYF.